Below, 16 T cell receptor beta chains from the same sample are listed, as sequenced in a study of T cells in Graves' hyperthyroidism and ophthalmopathy. The investigators amplified TCR beta CDR3 regions from RNA transcripts. An initial round of RT-PCR targeting the TCR CDR3 relied on the HTBI primer set. TCRdb processed the multiplex PCR reads anew with MiXCR; each CDR3 protein has one entry. The sample lists some 620,000 distinct CDR3 sequences, 15% to 20% seen once, with less than 4.5% in the top ten. The sequencing sample was made of blood. These receptors were obtained from a woman under 40 with Graves' hyperthyroidism.

This clonotype was counted only a few times. The chain recombines TRBV7-9 with TRBJ2-4; the D is unclear. With 1 base removed from V and 5 bases from J, the gap between germline ends came to 3 bases. The CDR3 sequence is 12 residues long. Germline CDR1 reads SEHNR; CDR2 reads FQNEAQ (reference sequence). DNA for the CDR3: TGTGCCAGCAGCTTAGTCCAAAACATTCAGTACTTC. Protein: CASSLVQNIQYF.

This clonotype has a count of ten or more. The chain combines TRBV2 with TRBJ1-1; D may be TRBD1 (6 bases). V was clipped by 3 bases and J by 4 bases, with 15 bases between them. The germline gives CDR1 SNHLY, CDR2 FYNNEI. This CDR3 contains 15 residues. The CDR3 DNA reads TGTGCCAGCAGTGAGCAATGGCGAGGGGGCACTGAAGCTTTCTTT. The encoded protein is CASSEQWRGGTEAFF.

This clonotype was detected ten times or more. The V gene is TRBV28, the J gene TRBJ1-1; tentative D call: TRBD1 (6 bases). Germline values: CDR1 MDHEN, CDR2 SYDVKM. The CDR3 has 11 amino acids. V was clipped by 7 bases and J by 7 bases, with 10 bases between them. In DNA, the CDR3 is TGTGCCAGCACGACAGGAATTGAAGCTTTCTTT. It codes for CASTTGIEAFF.

This clonotype was counted at least ten times. The chain has TRBV20-1 and TRBJ2-7; no firm D call. Germline V gives CDR1 DFQATT, CDR2 SNEGSKA (reference sequence). There are 15 residues in the CDR3. V shed 0 bases and J shed 2 bases, with 14 bases lying between them. In DNA form, the CDR3 reads TGCAGTGCTAGAGATGGGTCCCCGGGCGCCTACGAGCAGTACTTC. Translated: CSARDGSPGAYEQYF.

This clonotype appeared many times. This rearrangement joins TRBV7-9 to TRBJ1-1; D is possibly TRBD1 (6 bases). V lost 4 bases and J 5 bases, leaving 11 bases between the germline ends. The CDR3 sequence is 13 residues long. Germline CDR1 reads SEHNR; CDR2 reads FQNEAQ (reference sequence). DNA for the CDR3: TGTGCCAGCAGCTCGGGGGCGCTGACTGAAGCTTTCTTT. As protein: CASSSGALTEAFF.

This clonotype appeared many times. The chain carries TRBV2 and TRBJ2-4, with a weak D call TRBD2 (6 bases). CDR3 length equals 16 residues. Germline CDR1 and CDR2: SNHLY and FYNNEI. The V end lost 4 bases, the J end lost 3 bases, and 16 bases lay between the germline ends. The CDR3 loop is CASSGGRGRGKNIQYF. CDR3 DNA sequence: TGTGCCAGCAGTGGCGGACGGGGGAGAGGCAAAAACATTCAGTACTTC.

This clonotype was recorded at least ten times. V gene TRBV3-1 combines with J gene TRBJ1-4, with unresolved D. V dropped 2 bases and J dropped 4 bases, with 8 bases sitting between them. Germline CDR1 is LGHDT and CDR2 is YNNKEL (reference sequence). The length of the CDR3 is 14 residues. The CDR3 nucleotides read TGTGCCAGCAGCCAACGGCAGAATAATGAAAAACTGTTTTTT. Protein: CASSQRQNNEKLFF.

This clonotype has a count of ten or more. V usage is TRBV11-2 and J usage is TRBJ1-3; a weak D match, TRBD1 (6 bases). Trimming removed 1 base at V and 2 bases at J, with 9 bases between. This CDR3 is built from 15 residues. Germline V gives CDR1 SGHAT, CDR2 FQNNGV. This CDR3 is CASSLGGGAGNTIYF. CDR3 nucleotide sequence: TGTGCCAGCAGCTTAGGAGGGGGTGCTGGAAACACCATATATTTT.

The chain has TRBV9 and TRBJ1-4; TRBD1 matches at 7 bases. There are 15 residues in the CDR3. Looked up from germline, CDR1 is SGDLS and CDR2 is YYNGEE. V shed 4 bases, J shed 8 bases, and the junction held 11 bases outside the gene matches. Here the CDR3 DNA reads TGTGCCAGCAGCCCTGGGGAGGGGGCTGGAGAAAAACTGTTTTTT. This encodes CASSPGEGAGEKLFF. Filled out from reference TRBV9 and TRBJ1-4, the complete variable domain reads DSGVTQTPKHLITATGQRVTLRCSPRSGDLSVYWYQQSLDQGLQFLIQYYNGEERAKGNILERFSAQQFPDLHSELNLSSLELGDSALYFCASSPGEGAGEKLFFGSGTQLSVL.

This clonotype was detected ten times or more. V gene TRBV12-3 or TRBV12-4 combines with J gene TRBJ1-4; D is uncertain. The CDR3 is 13 residues long. The V end lost 2 bases, the J end lost 7 bases, and 8 bases lay between the germline ends. CDR3 DNA: TGTGCCAGCAGTTTAAGGGAGGGTGAAAAACTGTTTTTT. Its translation: CASSLREGEKLFF.

There are many counts of this clonotype. V is TRBV7-2 and J is TRBJ2-5, with a weak D call TRBD2 (5 bases). The V end was cut by 1 base, the J end by 9 bases, with 12 bases between. CDR3 length: 13 amino acids. Per germline, CDR1 SGHTA and CDR2 FQGNSA. The CDR3 sequence is CASSLEAAVAQYF. The CDR3 bases are TGTGCCAGCAGCTTAGAAGCGGCAGTGGCCCAGTACTTC. Complete variable domain (other parts from reference TRBV7-2 and TRBJ2-5): GAGVSQSPSNKVTEKGKDVELRCDPISGHTALYWYRQSLGQGLEFLIYFQGNSAPDKSGLPSDRFSAERTGGSVSTLTIQRTQQEDSAVYLCASSLEAAVAQYFGPGTRLLVL.

This clonotype was recorded only once. The chain joins TRBV7-9 to TRBJ2-1, with 8 bases identical to TRBD1. In germline, CDR1 is SEHNR, CDR2 FQNEAQ (reference sequence). This CDR3 is 16 amino acids long. V dropped 1 base and J dropped 8; count of bases not matched to a gene: 10. This CDR3 is CASSLVAQGVYDEQFF. For the CDR3, the DNA is TGTGCCAGCAGCTTAGTCGCACAGGGGGTGTACGATGAGCAGTTCTTC.

With regard to this clonotype: A read error may explain this, as a much larger clone is one base away. The J gene is TRBJ2-1, the V gene TRBV28, with TRBD2 matching over 15 bases. The end of the DNA is better explained by TRBJ2-7, so the J call may be wrong. The CDR3 runs 15 residues. Germline lookup yields CDR1 MDHEN and CDR2 SYDVKM. The CDR3 protein is CASSSGTSGRNEQYF. CDR3 bases: TGTGCCAGCAGTTCTGGGACTAGCGGGAGGAATGAGCAGTACTTC.

This clonotype was seen many times. This chain links TRBV28 with TRBJ1-2; weak D call: TRBD1 (5 bases). The CDR3 runs to 15 residues. V lost 6 bases and J 4 bases, leaving 18 bases between the germline ends. Germline-derived CDR1 and CDR2 are MDHEN and SYDVKM. CDR3 bases: TGTGCCAGCAGCGTGGCGGGGACTAGGACCTATGGCTACACCTTC. Encoded protein: CASSVAGTRTYGYTF.

The chain combines TRBV6-5 with TRBJ2-3; TRBD1 aligns across 8 bases. The V and J ends lost 6 bases and 10 bases, in that order; junction bases with no gene match: 9. The CDR3 is made up of 13 amino acids. Germline CDR1 and CDR2: MNHEY and SVGAGI. CDR3 nucleotides: TGTGCCAGCAGAGGCACTACAGGGGGGCCGCAGTATTTT. Protein: CASRGTTGGPQYF.

This clonotype was seen ten or more times. The chain is built from TRBV30 and TRBJ2-1; TRBD2 agrees at 11 bases. The CDR3 has 15 amino acids. Germline loops: CDR1 GTSNPN, CDR2 SVGIG (reference sequence). Losses at the gene ends were 3 bases for V and 5 bases for J; bases not matched to a gene: 6. The CDR3 region has the DNA TGTGCCTGGAGGGATAGCGGGAGGGATCACAATGAGCAGTTCTTC. Its translation: CAWRDSGRDHNEQFF.